This TCR beta chain was recovered during a study of blood T cell repertoires in COVID-19. The wider study: The samples span acute and convalescent COVID-19 from the United States, Italy and Spain. T cells, B-cell-depleted T cells, or PBMCs provided the cDNA or gDNA that served as material.

Only a few counts were recorded for this clone. The authors' processing: It was from reference gene primer amplification that nucleated cell counts were estimated. Profiled with immunoSEQ multiplex PCR; TCRdb holds only in-frame clones, not every one. D and trimming were read from the DNA, whereas the V and J calls and clone size are those reported in that table. The data show 140,000 to 150,000 clones, around 84% seen once. V trimming: 7 bases; J trimming: 1 base; junction bases outside the gene matches: 4. CDR1 is MNHEY and CDR2 is SVGAGI in the germline V gene. The CDR3 loop spans 14 amino acids. The sequencing input was peripheral blood. The TCR comes from a human donor in a cohort sampled during active COVID-19. The rearrangement joins TRBV6-5 to TRBJ2-7; 10 nucleotides agree with TRBD1. The CDR3 region has the DNA TGTGCCAGCACTTGGGACAGGGGTTCCTACGAGCAGTACTTC. It specifies CASTWDRGSYEQYF.